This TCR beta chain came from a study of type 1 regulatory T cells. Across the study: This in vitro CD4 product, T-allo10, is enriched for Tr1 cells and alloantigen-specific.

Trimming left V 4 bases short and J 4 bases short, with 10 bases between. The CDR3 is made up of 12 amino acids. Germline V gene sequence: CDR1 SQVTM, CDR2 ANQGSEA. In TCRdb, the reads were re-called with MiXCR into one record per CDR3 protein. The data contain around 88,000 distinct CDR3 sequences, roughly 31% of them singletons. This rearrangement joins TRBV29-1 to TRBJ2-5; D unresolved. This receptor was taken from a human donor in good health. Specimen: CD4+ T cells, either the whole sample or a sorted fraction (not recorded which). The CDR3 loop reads CSVGSQRETQYF. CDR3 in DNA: TGCAGCGTTGGCTCCCAGCGAGAGACCCAGTACTTC.